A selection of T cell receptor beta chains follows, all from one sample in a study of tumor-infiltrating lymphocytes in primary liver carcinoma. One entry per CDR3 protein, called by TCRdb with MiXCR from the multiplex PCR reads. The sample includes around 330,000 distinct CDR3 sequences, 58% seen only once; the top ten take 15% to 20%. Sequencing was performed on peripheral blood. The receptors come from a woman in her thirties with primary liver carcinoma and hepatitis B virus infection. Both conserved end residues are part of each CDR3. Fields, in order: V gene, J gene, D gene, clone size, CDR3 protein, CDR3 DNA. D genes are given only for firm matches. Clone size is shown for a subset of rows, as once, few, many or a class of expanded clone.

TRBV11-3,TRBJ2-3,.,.,CVSSSSRGSDTLYF,TGTGTCAGCAGCTCCTCCCGCGGGTCAGATACGCTGTATTTT
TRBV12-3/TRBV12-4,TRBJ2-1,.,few,CASSSLNEQFF,TGTGCCAGCAGTTCCCTCAATGAGCAGTTCTTC
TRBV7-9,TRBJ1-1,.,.,CASSFVSNTEAFF,TGTGCCAGCAGCTTTGTCTCGAACACTGAAGCTTTCTTT
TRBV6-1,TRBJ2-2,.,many,CAIPPAGLSNTGELFF,TGTGCCATCCCACCAGCTGGCCTTTCGAACACCGGGGAGCTGTTTTTT
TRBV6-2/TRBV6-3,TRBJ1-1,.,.,CASSYGGASVAAFF,TGTGCCAGCAGTTACGGGGGCGCCTCGGTTGCGGCTTTCTTT
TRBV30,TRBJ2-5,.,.,CAWSKGTRRDETQYF,TGTGCCTGGAGTAAGGGGACACGCCGTGATGAGACCCAGTACTTC
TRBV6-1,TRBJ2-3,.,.,CASSLRDRSTDTQYF,TGTGCCAGCAGTCTCCGGGACCGAAGCACAGATACGCAGTATTTT
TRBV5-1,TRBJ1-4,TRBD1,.,CASSLEGAKNEKLFF,TGCGCCAGCAGCTTGGAGGGGGCCAAGAATGAAAAACTGTTTTTT
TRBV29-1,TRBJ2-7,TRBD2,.,CSGIGRESHEQYF,TGCAGCGGAATCGGGCGGGAGTCCCACGAGCAGTACTTC
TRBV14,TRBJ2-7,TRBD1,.,CASGDRAYREQYF,TGTGCCAGCGGGGACAGGGCTTATAGGGAGCAGTACTTC
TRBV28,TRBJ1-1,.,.,CARSFNSVPRNTEAFF,TGTGCCCGCAGTTTTAATTCAGTGCCCCGGAACACTGAAGCTTTCTTT
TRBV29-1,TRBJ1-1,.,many,CSVDWGAEAFF,TGCAGCGTTGATTGGGGGGCTGAAGCTTTCTTT
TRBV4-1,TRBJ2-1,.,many,CASSQHPPRRSYNEQFF,TGCGCCAGCAGCCAACACCCACCGCGTAGGTCCTACAATGAGCAGTTCTTC
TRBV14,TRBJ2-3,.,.,CASSLWTKGTDTQYF,TGTGCCAGCAGCCTTTGGACTAAAGGAACAGATACGCAGTATTTT
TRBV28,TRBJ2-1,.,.,CACYGGSYNEQFF,TGTGCGTGTTACGGGGGATCCTACAATGAGCAGTTCTTC
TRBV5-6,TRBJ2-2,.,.,CASSNLSRVRGIYTGELFF,TGTGCCAGCAGCAACTTAAGTCGGGTTCGCGGGATTTACACCGGGGAGCTGTTTTTT
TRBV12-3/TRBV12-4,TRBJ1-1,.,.,CASSFKGLSEAFF,TGTGCCAGCAGTTTTAAGGGCCTCTCTGAAGCTTTCTTT
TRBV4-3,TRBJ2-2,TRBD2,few,CASSQGTSGKFNTGELSF,TGCGCCAGCAGCCAGGGGACTAGCGGGAAGTTTAACACCGGGGAGCTGTCTTTT
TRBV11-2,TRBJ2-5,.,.,CASSPGRNSFQKTQYF,TGTGCCAGCAGCCCGGGCCGGAATAGCTTCCAAAAGACCCAGTACTTC
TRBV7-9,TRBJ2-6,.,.,CASSPDSGANVLTF,TGTGCCAGCAGCCCAGACTCTGGGGCCAACGTCCTGACTTTC
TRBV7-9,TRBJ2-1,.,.,CASSLEDKFPPTVGF,TGTGCCAGCAGCTTAGAGGACAAATTCCCACCCACTGTAGGTTTC
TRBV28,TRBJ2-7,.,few,CASSLRSEQYF,TGTGCCAGCAGTTTGAGGAGCGAGCAGTACTTC
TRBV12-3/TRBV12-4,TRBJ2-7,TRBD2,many,CASSSGGAGDEQYF,TGTGCCAGCAGTTCGGGGGGGGCAGGGGACGAGCAGTACTTC
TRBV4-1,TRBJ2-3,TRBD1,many,CASSQDWGQGANTQYF,TGCGCCAGCAGCCAAGATTGGGGACAGGGGGCAAATACGCAGTATTTT
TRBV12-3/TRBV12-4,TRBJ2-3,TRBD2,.,CASRPTLAGIGANTQYF,TGTGCCAGCAGACCAACGTTAGCGGGGATTGGTGCAAATACGCAGTATTTT
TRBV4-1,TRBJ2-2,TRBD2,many,CASSPGTSGYVGELFF,TGCGCCAGCAGCCCGGGGACTAGCGGTTATGTCGGGGAGCTGTTTTTT
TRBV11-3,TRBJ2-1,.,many,CASMRGNSYNEQFF,TGTGCCAGCATGCGAGGAAATTCCTACAATGAGCAGTTCTTC
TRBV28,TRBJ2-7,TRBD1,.,CASSPGQGAYAQYF,TGTGCCAGCAGCCCGGGACAGGGGGCCTACGCGCAGTACTTC
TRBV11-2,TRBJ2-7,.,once,CASSLGVAGAGYEQYF,TGTGCCAGCAGCTTAGGTGTGGCAGGGGCGGGCTACGAGCAATACTTC
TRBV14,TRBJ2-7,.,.,CASLRYEQHF,TGTGCCAGCCTTAGGTACGAGCAGCACTTC
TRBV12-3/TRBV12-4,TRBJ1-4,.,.,CASSYRSTNEELFF,TGTGCCAGCAGTTACAGGTCAACTAATGAAGAACTGTTTTTT
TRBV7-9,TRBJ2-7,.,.,CASSFALGSYEQYF,TGTGCCAGCAGCTTTGCTTTAGGTTCCTACGAGCAGTACTTC
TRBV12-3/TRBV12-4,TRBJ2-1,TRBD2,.,CVSSFVGLAGVAVYNEQFF,TGTGTCAGCAGTTTCGTCGGCCTAGCGGGAGTCGCGGTCTACAATGAGCAGTTCTTC
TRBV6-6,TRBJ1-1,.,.,CASSSDSYAEAFF,TGTGCCAGCAGTTCGGACTCCTACGCTGAAGCTTTCTTT
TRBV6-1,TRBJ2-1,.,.,CVSSDYGWTNNEQFF,TGTGTCAGCAGTGATTATGGATGGACTAACAATGAGCAGTTCTTC
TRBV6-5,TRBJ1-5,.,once,CASRRGGEQPQHF,TGTGCCAGCAGACGGGGAGGGGAGCAGCCCCAGCATTTT
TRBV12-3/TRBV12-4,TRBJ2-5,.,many,CASSYLGKETQYF,TGTGCCAGCAGCTACCTAGGGAAAGAGACCCAGTACTTC
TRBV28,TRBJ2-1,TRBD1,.,CASSLGGTGGYRNEQFF,TGTGCCAGCAGTTTAGGGGGGACAGGGGGGTATCGAAATGAGCAGTTCTTC
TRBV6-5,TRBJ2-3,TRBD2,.,CASSLVAGSTDTQYF,TGTGCCAGCAGTTTAGTAGCGGGCAGCACAGATACGCAGTATTTT
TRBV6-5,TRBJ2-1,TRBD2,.,CASSYSEGTNNEQFF,TGTGCCAGCAGTTACTCGGAGGGGACTAACAATGAGCAGTTCTTC
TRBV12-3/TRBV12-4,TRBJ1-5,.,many,CASSFGPEQPQHF,TGTGCCAGCAGTTTTGGTCCGGAGCAGCCCCAGCATTTT
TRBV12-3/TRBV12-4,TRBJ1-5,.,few,CASKRGVNQPQHF,TGTGCCAGCAAAAGGGGCGTTAATCAGCCCCAGCATTTT
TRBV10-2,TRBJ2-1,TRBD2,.,CASSDLVGGPTEQFF,TGCGCCAGCAGTGACTTAGTGGGAGGGCCCACTGAGCAGTTCTTC
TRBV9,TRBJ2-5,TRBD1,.,CASSARGQGETQYF,TGTGCCAGCAGCGCCAGGGGGCAGGGAGAGACCCAGTACTTC
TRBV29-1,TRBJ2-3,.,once,CSEGLSTDTQYF,TGCAGCGAGGGACTTTCAACAGATACGCAGTATTTT
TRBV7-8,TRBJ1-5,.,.,CASSLASTSNQPQHF,TGTGCCAGCAGCTTAGCGTCGACTAGCAATCAGCCCCAGCATTTT
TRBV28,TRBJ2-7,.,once,CASSQSGFDNYEQYF,TGTGCCAGCAGTCAGAGCGGATTCGATAACTACGAGCAGTACTTC
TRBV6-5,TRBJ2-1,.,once,CASSYSLGTYEQFF,TGTGCCAGCAGTTATAGCTTAGGAACATATGAGCAGTTCTTC
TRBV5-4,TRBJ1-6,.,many,CASSSQSRGFADSPLHF,TGTGCCAGCAGCTCACAAAGCCGTGGGTTTGCGGATTCACCCCTCCACTTT
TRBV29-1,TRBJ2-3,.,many,CSVEEWSTDTQYF,TGCAGCGTTGAAGAGTGGAGCACAGATACGCAGTATTTT
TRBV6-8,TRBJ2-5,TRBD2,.,CASPTSSGQETQCF,TGTGCCAGCCCTACGTCTAGCGGCCAAGAGACCCAGTGCTTC
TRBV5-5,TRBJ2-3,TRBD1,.,CVSSLGWDRDVEDTQYF,TGTGTCAGCAGCTTGGGCTGGGACAGGGATGTGGAAGATACGCAGTATTTT
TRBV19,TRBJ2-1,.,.,CASTDDSVRGYNEQFF,TGTGCCAGTACCGACGATAGCGTCAGGGGATACAATGAGCAGTTCTTC
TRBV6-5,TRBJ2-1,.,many,CASRTTGEQFF,TGTGCCAGCAGGACGACAGGTGAGCAGTTCTTC
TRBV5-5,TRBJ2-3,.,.,CASSLGEGGGTDTQYF,TGTGCCAGCAGCTTGGGAGAGGGAGGCGGGACAGATACGCAGTATTTT
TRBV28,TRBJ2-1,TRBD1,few,CASSSQGAAREQFF,TGTGCCAGCAGTTCACAGGGGGCAGCGCGTGAGCAGTTCTTC
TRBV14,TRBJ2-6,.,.,CASSLSWANVLTF,TGTGCCAGCAGCCTATCTTGGGCCAACGTCCTGACTTTC